This TCR beta chain was identified during a study of CD8 T cells in ankylosing spondylitis. Study observations and caveats: One TCR beta motif, made up of seven to nine highly homologous variants, appeared characteristic of ankylosing spondylitis blood.

TCRdb recomputed calls from the 5' RACE reads with MiXCR, one row per CDR3 protein. Among about 240,000 distinct CDR3 sequences listed, approximately 12% were seen once. CDR3 size: 14 residues. V gave up 9 bases and J gave up 7 bases, with 18 bases separating them. In germline, CDR1 is KGHDR, CDR2 SFDVKD. This clonotype came up many times. What it binds is not known. The sequencing sample was made of blood, either unsorted or a sorted T cell fraction (not recorded which). This receptor was identified in a male donor with ankylosing spondylitis or in good health (not recorded which). V gene TRBV24-1 combines with J gene TRBJ2-1; D may be TRBD2 (6 bases). CDR3 sequence: CATGSGKISNEQFF. CDR3 DNA: TGTGCCACCGGTAGCGGAAAGATTTCAAATGAGCAGTTCTTC.